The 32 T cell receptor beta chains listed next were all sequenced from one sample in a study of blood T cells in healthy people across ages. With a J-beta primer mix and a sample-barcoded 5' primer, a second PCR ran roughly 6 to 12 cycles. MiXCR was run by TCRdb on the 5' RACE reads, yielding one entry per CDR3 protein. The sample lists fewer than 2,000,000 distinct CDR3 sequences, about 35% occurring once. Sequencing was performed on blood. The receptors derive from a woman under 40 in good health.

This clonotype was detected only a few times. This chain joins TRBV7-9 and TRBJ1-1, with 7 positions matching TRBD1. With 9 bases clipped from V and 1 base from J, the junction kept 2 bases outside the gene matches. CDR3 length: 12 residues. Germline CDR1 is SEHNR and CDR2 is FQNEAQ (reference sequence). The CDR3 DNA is TGTGCCAGTACAGGGGAGAACACTGAAGCTTTCTTT. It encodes CASTGENTEAFF.

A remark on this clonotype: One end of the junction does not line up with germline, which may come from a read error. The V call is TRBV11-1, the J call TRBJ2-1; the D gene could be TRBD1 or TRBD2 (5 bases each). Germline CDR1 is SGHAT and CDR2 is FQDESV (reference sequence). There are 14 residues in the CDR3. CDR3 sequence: CAGSLGARLDEQFF. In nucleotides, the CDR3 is TGTGCCGGCAGCCTCGGGGCGCGATTGGATGAGCAGTTCTTC.

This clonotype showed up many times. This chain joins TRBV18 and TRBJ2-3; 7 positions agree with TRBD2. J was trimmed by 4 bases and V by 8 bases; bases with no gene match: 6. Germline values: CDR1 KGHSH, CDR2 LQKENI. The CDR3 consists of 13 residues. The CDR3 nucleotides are TGTGCCAGCAGCCCGGGGGGACCAGATACGCAGTATTTT. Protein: CASSPGGPDTQYF.

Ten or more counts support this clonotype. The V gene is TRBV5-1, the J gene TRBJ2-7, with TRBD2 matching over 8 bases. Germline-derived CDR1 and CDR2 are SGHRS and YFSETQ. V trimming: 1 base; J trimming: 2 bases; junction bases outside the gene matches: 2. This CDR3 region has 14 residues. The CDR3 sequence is CASSLRGGPYEQYF. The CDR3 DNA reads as TGCGCCAGCAGCTTGCGGGGGGGGCCCTACGAGCAGTACTTC.

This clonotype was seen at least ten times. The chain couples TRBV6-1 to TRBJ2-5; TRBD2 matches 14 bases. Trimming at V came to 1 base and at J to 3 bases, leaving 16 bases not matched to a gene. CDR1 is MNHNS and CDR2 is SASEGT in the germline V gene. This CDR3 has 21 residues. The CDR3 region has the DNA TGTGCCAGCAGTGAAGGGCTGACTAGCGGGGGGGCTCTAGGTATTAAAGAGACCCAGTACTTC. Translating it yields CASSEGLTSGGALGIKETQYF.

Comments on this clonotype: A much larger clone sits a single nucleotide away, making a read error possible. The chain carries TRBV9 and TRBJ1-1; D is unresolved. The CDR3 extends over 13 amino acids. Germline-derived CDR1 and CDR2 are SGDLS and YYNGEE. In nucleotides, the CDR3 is TGTGCCAGCAGCGCGAGCTTAAACACTGGAGCTTTCTTT. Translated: CASSASLNTGAFF.

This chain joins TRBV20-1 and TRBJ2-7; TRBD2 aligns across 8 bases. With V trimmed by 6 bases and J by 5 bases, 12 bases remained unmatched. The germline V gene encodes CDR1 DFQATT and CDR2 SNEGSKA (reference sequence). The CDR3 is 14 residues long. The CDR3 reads CSAPRAGGLDEQYF. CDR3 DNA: TGCAGTGCCCCCCGGGCGGGAGGTTTAGACGAGCAGTACTTC.

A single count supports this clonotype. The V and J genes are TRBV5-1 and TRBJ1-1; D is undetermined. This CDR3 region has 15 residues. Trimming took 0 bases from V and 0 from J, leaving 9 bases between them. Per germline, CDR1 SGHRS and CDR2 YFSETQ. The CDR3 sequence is CASSLATLMNTEAFF. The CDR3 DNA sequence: TGCGCCAGCAGCTTGGCGACCCTGATGAACACTGAAGCTTTCTTT.

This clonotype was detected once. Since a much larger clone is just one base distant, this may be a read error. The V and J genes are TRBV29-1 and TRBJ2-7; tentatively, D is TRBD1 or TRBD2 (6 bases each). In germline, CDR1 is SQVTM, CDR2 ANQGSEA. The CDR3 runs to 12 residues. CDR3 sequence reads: CSVADGGYKQYF. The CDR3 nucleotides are TGCAGCGTTGCTGACGGGGGCTACAAGCAGTACTTC.

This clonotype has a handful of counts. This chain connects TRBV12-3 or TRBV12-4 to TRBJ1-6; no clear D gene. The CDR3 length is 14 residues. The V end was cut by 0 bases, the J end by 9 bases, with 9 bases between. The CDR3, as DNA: TGTGCCAGCAGTTTAGCCAGGTTCAGTTCACCCCTCCACTTT. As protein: CASSLARFSSPLHF.

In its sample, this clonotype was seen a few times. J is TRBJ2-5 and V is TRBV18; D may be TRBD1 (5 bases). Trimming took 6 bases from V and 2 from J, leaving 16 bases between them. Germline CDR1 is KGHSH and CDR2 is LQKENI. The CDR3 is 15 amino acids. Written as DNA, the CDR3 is TGTGCCAGCTCGCGCTGGCAGGGCCCACAAGAGACCCAGTACTTC. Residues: CASSRWQGPQETQYF.

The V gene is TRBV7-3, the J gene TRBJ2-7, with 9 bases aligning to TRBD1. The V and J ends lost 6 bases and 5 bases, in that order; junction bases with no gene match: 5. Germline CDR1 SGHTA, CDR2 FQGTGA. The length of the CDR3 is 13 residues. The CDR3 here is CASSWGQGHEQYF. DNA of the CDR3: TGTGCCAGCAGTTGGGGACAGGGCCACGAGCAGTACTTC.

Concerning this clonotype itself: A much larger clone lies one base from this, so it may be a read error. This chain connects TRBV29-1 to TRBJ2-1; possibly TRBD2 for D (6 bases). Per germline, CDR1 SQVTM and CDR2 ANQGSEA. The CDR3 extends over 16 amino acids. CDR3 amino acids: CSVALSLRGPYNAQFF. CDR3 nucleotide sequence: TGCAGCGTCGCCCTCAGTTTGCGGGGCCCCTACAATGCGCAGTTCTTC.

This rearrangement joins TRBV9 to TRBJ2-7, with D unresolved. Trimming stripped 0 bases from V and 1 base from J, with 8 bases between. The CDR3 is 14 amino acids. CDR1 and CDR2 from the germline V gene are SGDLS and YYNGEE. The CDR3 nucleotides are TGTGCCAGCAGCGTAGGACTCACGTCCTACGAGCAGTACTTC. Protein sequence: CASSVGLTSYEQYF.

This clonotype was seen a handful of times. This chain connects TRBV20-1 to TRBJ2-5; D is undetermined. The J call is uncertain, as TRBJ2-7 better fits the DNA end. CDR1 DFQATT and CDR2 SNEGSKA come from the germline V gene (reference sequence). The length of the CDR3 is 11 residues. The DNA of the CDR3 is TGCAGTGCTAGCTTGGAATACGAGCAGTACTTC. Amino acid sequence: CSASLEYEQYF.

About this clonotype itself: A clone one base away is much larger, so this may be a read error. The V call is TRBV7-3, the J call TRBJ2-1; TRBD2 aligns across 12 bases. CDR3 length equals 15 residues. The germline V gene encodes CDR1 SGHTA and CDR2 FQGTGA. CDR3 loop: CAGSQRLAGVGEQFF. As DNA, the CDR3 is TGTGCCGGCAGCCAAAGACTAGCGGGAGTGGGTGAGCAGTTCTTC.

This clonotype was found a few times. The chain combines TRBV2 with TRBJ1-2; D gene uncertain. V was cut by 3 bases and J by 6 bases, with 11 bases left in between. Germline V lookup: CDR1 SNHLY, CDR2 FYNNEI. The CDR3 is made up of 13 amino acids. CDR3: CASSEPSWDGYTF. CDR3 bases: TGTGCCAGCAGTGAGCCCTCTTGGGATGGCTACACCTTC.

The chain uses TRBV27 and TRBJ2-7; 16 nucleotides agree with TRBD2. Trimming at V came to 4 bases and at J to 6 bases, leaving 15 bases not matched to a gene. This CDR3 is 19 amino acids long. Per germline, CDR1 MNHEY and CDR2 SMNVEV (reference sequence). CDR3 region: CASSSYGTSGRAYLGEQYF. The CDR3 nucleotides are TGTGCCAGCAGTTCTTATGGGACTAGCGGGAGGGCCTACCTAGGCGAGCAGTACTTC.

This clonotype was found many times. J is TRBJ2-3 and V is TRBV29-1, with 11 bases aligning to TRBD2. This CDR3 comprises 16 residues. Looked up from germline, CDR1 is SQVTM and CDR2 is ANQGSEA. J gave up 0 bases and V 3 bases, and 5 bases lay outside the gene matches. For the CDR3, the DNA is TGCAGCGTTGATGGACTAGCGGGTTTAAGCACAGATACGCAGTATTTT. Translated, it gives CSVDGLAGLSTDTQYF.

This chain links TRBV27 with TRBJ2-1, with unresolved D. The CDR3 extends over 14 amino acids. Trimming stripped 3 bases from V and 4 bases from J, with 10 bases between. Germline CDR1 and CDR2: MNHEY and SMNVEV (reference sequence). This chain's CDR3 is CASSLPGLYNEQFF. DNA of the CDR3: TGTGCCAGCAGTTTGCCCGGGCTTTACAATGAGCAGTTCTTC.

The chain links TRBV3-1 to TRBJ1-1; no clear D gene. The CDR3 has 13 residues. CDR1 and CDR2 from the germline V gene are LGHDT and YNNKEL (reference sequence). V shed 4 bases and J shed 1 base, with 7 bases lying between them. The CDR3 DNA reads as TGTGCCAGCAGCCGTAAGCCGAACACTGAAGCTTTCTTT. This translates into CASSRKPNTEAFF.

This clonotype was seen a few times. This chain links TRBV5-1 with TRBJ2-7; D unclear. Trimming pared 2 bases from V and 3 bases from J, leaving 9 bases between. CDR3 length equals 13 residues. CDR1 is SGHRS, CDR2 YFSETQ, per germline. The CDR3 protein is CASSFGINYEQYF. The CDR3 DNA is TGCGCCAGCAGCTTTGGCATCAACTACGAGCAGTACTTC.

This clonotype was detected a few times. CDR3 nucleotide sequence: TGTGCCAGCAGCTTAAGGGGGACTAGCGGGAGTCGGCTAGACAATGAGCAGTTCTTC. Its translation is CASSLRGTSGSRLDNEQFF. V usage is TRBV7-3 and J usage is TRBJ2-1; 14 nucleotides match TRBD2. Germline CDR1 SGHTA, CDR2 FQGTGA. The V and J ends lost 1 base and 5 bases, in that order; junction bases with no gene match: 10. The CDR3 has 19 residues.

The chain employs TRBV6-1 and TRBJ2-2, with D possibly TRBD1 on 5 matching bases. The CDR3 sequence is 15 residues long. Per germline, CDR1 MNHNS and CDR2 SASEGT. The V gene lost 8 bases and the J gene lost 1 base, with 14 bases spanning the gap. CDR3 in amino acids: CASVALRGNTGELFF. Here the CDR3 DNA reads TGTGCCAGCGTAGCCCTAAGGGGGAACACCGGGGAGCTGTTTTTT.

CDR3 sequence: CATSMAGLAGGQETQYF. For the CDR3, the DNA is TGTGCCACCAGCATGGCGGGACTAGCGGGGGGCCAAGAGACCCAGTACTTC. The chain joins TRBV15 to TRBJ2-5; 15 bases map to TRBD2. CDR1 is LNHNV and CDR2 is YYDKDF in the germline V gene (reference sequence). The CDR3 extends over 17 amino acids. Losses at the gene ends were 4 bases for V and 1 base for J; bases not matched to a gene: 4.

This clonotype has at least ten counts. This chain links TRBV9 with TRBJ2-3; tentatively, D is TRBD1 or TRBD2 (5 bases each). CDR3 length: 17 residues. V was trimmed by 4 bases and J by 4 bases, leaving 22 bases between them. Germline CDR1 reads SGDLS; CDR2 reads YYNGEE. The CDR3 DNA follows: TGTGCCAGCAGCCCGCACGCGGCCCCCGGGGCCGCAGATACGCAGTATTTT. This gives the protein CASSPHAAPGAADTQYF.

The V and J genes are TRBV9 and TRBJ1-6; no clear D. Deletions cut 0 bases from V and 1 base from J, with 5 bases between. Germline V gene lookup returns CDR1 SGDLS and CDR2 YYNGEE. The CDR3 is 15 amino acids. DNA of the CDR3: TGTGCCAGCAGCGTAGACGCTTCCTATAATTCACCCCTCCACTTT. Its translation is CASSVDASYNSPLHF.

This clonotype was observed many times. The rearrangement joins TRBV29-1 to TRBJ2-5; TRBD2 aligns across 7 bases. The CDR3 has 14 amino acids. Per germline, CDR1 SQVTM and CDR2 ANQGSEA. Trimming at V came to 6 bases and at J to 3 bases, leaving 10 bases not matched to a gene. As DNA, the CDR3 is TGCAGCGTCCTTAGGGGACTACCTAAAGAGACCCAGTACTTC. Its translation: CSVLRGLPKETQYF. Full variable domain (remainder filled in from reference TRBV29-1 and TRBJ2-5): SAVISQKPSRDICQRGTSLTIQCQVDSQVTMMFWYRQQPGQSLTLIATANQGSEATYESGFVIDKFPISRPNLTFSTLTVSNMSPEDSSIYLCSVLRGLPKETQYFGPGTRLLVL.

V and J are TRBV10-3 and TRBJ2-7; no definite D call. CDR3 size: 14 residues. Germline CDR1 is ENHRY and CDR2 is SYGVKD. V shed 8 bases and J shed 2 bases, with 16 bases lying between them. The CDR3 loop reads CAIRPSSPPYEQYF. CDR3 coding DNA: TGTGCCATCCGGCCAAGCTCCCCTCCCTACGAGCAGTACTTC.

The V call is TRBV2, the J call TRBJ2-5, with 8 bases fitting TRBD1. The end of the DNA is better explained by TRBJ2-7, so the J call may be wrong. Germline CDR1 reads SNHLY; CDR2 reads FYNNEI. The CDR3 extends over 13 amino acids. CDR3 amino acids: CASWSDRGHEQYF. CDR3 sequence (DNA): TGTGCCAGCTGGAGCGACAGGGGCCACGAGCAGTACTTC.

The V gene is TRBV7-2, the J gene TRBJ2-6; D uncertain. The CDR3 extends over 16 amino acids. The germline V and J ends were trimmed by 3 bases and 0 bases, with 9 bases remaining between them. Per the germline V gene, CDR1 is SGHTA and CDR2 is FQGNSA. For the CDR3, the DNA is TGTGCCAGCAGCTTCGGATCGGGCTCTGGGGCCAACGTCCTGACTTTC. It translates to CASSFGSGSGANVLTF. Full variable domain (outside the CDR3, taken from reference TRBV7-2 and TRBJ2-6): GAGVSQSPSNKVTEKGKDVELRCDPISGHTALYWYRQSLGQGLEFLIYFQGNSAPDKSGLPSDRFSAERTGGSVSTLTIQRTQQEDSAVYLCASSFGSGSGANVLTFGAGSRLTVL.

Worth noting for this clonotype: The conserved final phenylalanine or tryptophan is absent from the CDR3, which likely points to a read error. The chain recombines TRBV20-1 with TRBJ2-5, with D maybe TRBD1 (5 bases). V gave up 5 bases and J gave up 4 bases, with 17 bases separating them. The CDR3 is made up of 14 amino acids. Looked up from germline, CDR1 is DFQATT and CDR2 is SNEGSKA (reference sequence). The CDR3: CSALSRQGTETQYC. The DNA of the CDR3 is TGCAGTGCTCTATCCCGCCAGGGTACAGAGACCCAGTACTGC.